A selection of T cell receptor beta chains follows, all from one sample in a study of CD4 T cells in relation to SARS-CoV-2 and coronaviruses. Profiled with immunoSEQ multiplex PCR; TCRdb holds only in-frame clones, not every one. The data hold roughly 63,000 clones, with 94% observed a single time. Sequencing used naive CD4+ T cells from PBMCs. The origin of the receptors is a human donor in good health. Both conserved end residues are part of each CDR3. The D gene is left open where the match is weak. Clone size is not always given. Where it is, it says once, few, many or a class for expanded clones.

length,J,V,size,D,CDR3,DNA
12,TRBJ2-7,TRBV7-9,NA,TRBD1,CASSLGTAEQYF,TGTGCCAGCAGCTTGGGGACAGCCGAGCAGTACTTC
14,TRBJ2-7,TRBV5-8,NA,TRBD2,CASSFPSGTYEQYF,TGTGCCAGCAGCTTCCCTAGCGGAACCTACGAGCAGTACTTC
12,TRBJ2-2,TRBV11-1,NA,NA,CASSQGTGELFF,TGTGCCAGCAGCCAGGGGACCGGGGAGCTGTTTTTT
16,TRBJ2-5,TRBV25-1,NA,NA,CASSETLRGGQETQYF,TGTGCCAGCAGTGAAACCCTGCGAGGGGGGCAAGAGACCCAGTACTTC
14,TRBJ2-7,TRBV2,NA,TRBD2,CASSNRTSGYEQYF,TGTGCCAGCAGTAACAGGACTAGCGGGTACGAGCAGTACTTC
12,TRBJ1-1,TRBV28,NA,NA,CASSSYRPEAFF,TGTGCCAGCAGTTCCTACAGGCCTGAAGCTTTCTTT
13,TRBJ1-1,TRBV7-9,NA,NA,CASSLGRNTEAFF,TGTGCCAGCAGCTTAGGGAGGAACACTGAAGCTTTCTTT
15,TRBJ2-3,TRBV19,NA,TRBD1,CASSIGTGSTDTQYF,TGTGCCAGTAGTATCGGGACAGGGTCGACAGATACGCAGTATTTT
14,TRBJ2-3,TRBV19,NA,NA,CASGEGANTDTQYF,TGTGCCAGTGGGGAGGGGGCGAACACAGATACGCAGTATTTT
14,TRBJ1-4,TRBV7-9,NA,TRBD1,CASSQGATNEKLFF,TGTGCCAGCAGCCAGGGGGCAACTAATGAAAAACTGTTTTTT
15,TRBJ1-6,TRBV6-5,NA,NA,CASSYFAPRNSPLHF,TGTGCCAGCAGTTATTTTGCCCCGAGGAATTCACCCCTCCACTTT
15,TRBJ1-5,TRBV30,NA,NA,CAWTSREGGRQPQHF,TGTGCCTGGACCTCCCGGGAAGGGGGACGACAGCCCCAGCATTTT
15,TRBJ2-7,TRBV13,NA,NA,CASSLSGTRPYEQYF,TGTGCCAGCAGCTTGTCAGGGACTCGCCCCTACGAGCAGTACTTC
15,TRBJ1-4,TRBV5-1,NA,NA,CASSLDPGGSEKLFF,TGCGCCAGCAGCTTGGACCCCGGCGGGTCGGAAAAACTGTTTTTT
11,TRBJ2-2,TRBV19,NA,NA,CASSISSKLFF,TGTGCCAGTAGTATCTCCTCGAAGCTGTTTTTT
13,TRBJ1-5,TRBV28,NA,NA,CASHLGGGQPQHF,TGTGCCAGCCATCTAGGGGGTGGCCAGCCCCAGCATTTT
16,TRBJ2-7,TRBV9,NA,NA,CASSVSLGAQPYEQYF,TGTGCCAGCAGCGTCAGCCTGGGGGCCCAGCCCTACGAGCAGTACTTC
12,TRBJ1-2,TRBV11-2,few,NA,CASRRGAGGYTF,TGTGCCAGCAGGAGGGGGGCAGGAGGCTACACCTTC
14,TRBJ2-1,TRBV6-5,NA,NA,CASRLQGTGDEQFF,TGTGCCAGCAGACTACAGGGTACCGGAGATGAGCAGTTCTTC
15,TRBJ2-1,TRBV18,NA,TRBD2,CASSPTSGRATEQFF,TGTGCCAGCTCACCGACTAGCGGGAGGGCCACTGAGCAGTTCTTC
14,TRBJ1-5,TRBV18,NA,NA,CASSPQVNDQPQHF,TGTGCCAGCTCACCGCAAGTTAATGATCAGCCCCAGCATTTT
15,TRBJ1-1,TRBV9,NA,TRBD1,CARGNRGLGIPEAFF,TGTGCCAGGGGGAACAGGGGCTTGGGGATCCCTGAAGCTTTCTTT
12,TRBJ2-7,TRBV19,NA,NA,CASSREGNEQYF,TGTGCCAGTAGTAGAGAAGGAAACGAGCAGTACTTC
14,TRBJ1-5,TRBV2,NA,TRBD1,CASSLTGNPQPQHF,TGTGCCAGCAGCCTGACAGGGAATCCTCAGCCCCAGCATTTT
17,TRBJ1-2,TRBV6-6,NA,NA,CASSLGETRGEYYGHTF,TGTGCCAGCAGTCTAGGGGAAACAAGAGGGGAATACTATGGCCACACCTTC
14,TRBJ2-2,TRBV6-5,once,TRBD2,CASKTSSLTGELFF,TGTGCCAGTAAGACTAGCTCGTTGACCGGGGAGCTGTTTTTT
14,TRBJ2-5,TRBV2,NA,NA,CASSLTGVQETQYF,TGTGCCAGCAGTTTGACAGGCGTCCAAGAGACCCAGTACTTC
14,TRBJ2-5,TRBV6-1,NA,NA,CASSEESDQETQYF,TGTGCCAGCAGTGAAGAGTCAGACCAAGAGACCCAGTACTTC
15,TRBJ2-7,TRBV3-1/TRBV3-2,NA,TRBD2,CASSRLAGGPYEQYF,TGTGCCAGCAGCCGGTTAGCGGGAGGGCCCTACGAGCAGTACTTC
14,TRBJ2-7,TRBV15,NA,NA,CATSRDEGTYEQYF,TGTGCCACCAGCAGAGATGAGGGAACCTACGAGCAGTACTTC
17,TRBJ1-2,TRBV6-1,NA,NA,CASSEAKADGSHYGYTF,TGTGCCAGCAGTGAAGCCAAAGCGGATGGGAGCCACTATGGCTACACCTTC
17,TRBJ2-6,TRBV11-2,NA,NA,CASSLVFGGTGANVLTF,TGTGCCAGCAGCTTAGTATTCGGCGGGACTGGGGCCAACGTCCTGACTTTC
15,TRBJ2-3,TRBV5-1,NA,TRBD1,CASSFQGAYADTQYF,TGCGCCAGCAGCTTTCAGGGGGCTTACGCAGATACGCAGTATTTT
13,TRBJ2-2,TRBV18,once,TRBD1,CASSPRGPGELFF,TGTGCCAGCTCACCCAGGGGGCCCGGGGAGCTGTTTTTT
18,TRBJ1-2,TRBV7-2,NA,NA,CASSSQSGTSLGYYGYTF,TGTGCCAGCAGCTCGCAATCCGGGACATCCCTCGGGTACTATGGCTACACCTTC
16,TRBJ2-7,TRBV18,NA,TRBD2,CASSPPSRAGPYEQYF,TGTGCCAGCTCACCACCCTCCCGAGCGGGACCTTACGAGCAGTACTTC
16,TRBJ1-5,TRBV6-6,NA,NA,CASTERGNANNQPQHF,TGTGCCAGCACAGAACGGGGGAACGCAAACAATCAGCCCCAGCATTTT
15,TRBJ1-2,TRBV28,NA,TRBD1,CASRTGAGANYGYTF,TGTGCCAGCAGAACAGGGGCGGGAGCTAACTATGGCTACACCTTC
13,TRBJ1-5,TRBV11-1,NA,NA,CASSLTLDQPQHF,TGTGCCAGCAGCCTGACTTTAGATCAGCCCCAGCATTTT
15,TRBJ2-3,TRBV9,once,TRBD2,CASSATSGRTDTQYF,TGTGCCAGCAGCGCCACTAGCGGGAGGACAGATACGCAGTATTTT
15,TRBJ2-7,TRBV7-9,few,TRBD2,CASSPRLARIYEQYF,TGTGCCAGCAGCCCCCGACTAGCGAGGATTTATGAGCAGTACTTC
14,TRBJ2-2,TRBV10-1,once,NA,CASSGTRNTGELFF,TGCGCCAGCAGTGGGACTCGCAACACCGGGGAGCTGTTTTTT
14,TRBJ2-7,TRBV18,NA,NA,CASSPELSSPEQYF,TGTGCCAGCTCACCCGAATTATCCTCTCCCGAGCAGTACTTC
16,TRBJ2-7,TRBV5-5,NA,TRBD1,CASSLGQGNPTYEQYF,TGTGCCAGCAGCCTCGGACAGGGCAATCCTACCTACGAGCAGTACTTC